This T cell receptor (beta chain) was obtained from a study of CD8 T cells in ankylosing spondylitis. General study points: A TCR beta motif of 8 or 9 highly homologous variants appeared characteristic of ankylosing spondylitis blood. Some motif variants had been reported before (in reactive arthritis synovial fluid and blood).

Looked up from germline, CDR1 is LNHDA and CDR2 is SQIVND (reference sequence). The CDR3 runs to 15 residues. Trimming stripped 10 bases from V and 0 bases from J, with 16 bases between. One entry per CDR3 protein results from TCRdb running MiXCR on the 5' RACE reads. This table has about 330,000 distinct CDR3 sequences, roughly 8% appearing once. This clonotype was seen at least ten times. Its antigen remains unknown. This chain uses TRBV19 with TRBJ1-3; D remains unclear. Sequenced sample: blood, either unsorted or a sorted T cell fraction (not recorded which). The sequence was collected from a male donor with ankylosing spondylitis. CDR3 region: CATSRSRNSGNTIYF. DNA for the CDR3: TGTGCCACCTCACGAAGCAGAAACTCTGGAAACACCATATATTTT.